The clone carrying this T cell receptor beta chain was observed at least ten times. The antigen is undetermined. The record originates from a study of CD8 T cells in ankylosing spondylitis. Study observations and caveats: Reported data indicate significant enrichment of disease-linked clones within matched ankylosing spondylitis synovial fluid. Among TCR beta sequences, a motif of eight or nine highly homologous variants appeared characteristic of ankylosing spondylitis blood.

Germline V gene data show CDR1 as SGDLS and CDR2 as YYNGEE. The CDR3 runs to 16 residues. The germline V and J ends were trimmed by 4 bases and 3 bases, with 19 bases remaining between them. Each CDR3 protein is one row after TCRdb ran MiXCR on the 5' RACE reads. The sample consists of about 250,000 distinct CDR3 sequences, approximately 10% of them appearing once. What was sequenced was blood, either unsorted or a sorted T cell fraction (not recorded which). This chain connects TRBV9 to TRBJ1-2, with D unresolved. The sequence was collected from a male donor with ankylosing spondylitis or in good health (not recorded which). The CDR3 loop is CASSPGVILVHYGYTF. Here the CDR3 DNA reads TGTGCCAGCAGCCCGGGAGTAATCCTAGTTCACTATGGCTACACCTTC.